These 29 T cell receptor beta chains share one sample of origin, sequenced in a study of blood T cell repertoires in COVID-19. Sequencing used immunoSEQ multiplex PCR; TCRdb keeps in-frame clones, though not all of them. The table has tens of thousands of clones, roughly 88% seen once. Sequencing used peripheral blood. The receptors were sampled from a man aged 70-80 years with acute or convalescent COVID-19.

In its sample, this clone was seen once. In nucleotides, the CDR3 is TGTGCCAGTACCCCCCTTATCGGGGGAGTTTTCGGCTACACCTTC. Its protein product is CASTPLIGGVFGYTF. V is TRBV19 and J is TRBJ1-2; D may be TRBD1 (5 bases). This CDR3 region has 15 residues. CDR1 is LNHDA and CDR2 is SQIVND in the germline V gene (reference sequence). V lost 7 bases to trimming and J lost 8 bases, with 23 bases between them.

The chain carries TRBV6-6 and TRBJ2-1; 7 nucleotides line up with TRBD1. Losses at the gene ends were 0 bases for V and 10 bases for J; bases not matched to a gene: 9. This CDR3 is 15 amino acids long. Per germline, CDR1 MNHNY and CDR2 SVGAGI (reference sequence). CDR3 loop: CASSYSGQLVPEQFF. The CDR3 region has the DNA TGTGCCAGCAGTTACTCGGGACAGCTTGTTCCGGAGCAGTTCTTC.

This chain uses TRBV2 with TRBJ2-5; 13 bases fit TRBD2. With V trimmed by 6 bases and J by 5 bases, 9 bases remained unmatched. The CDR3 covers 16 residues. Germline CDR1 is SNHLY and CDR2 is FYNNEI. The DNA of the CDR3 is TGTGCCAGCAGAACTAGCGGGGGGGGGCGTCAGGAGACCCAGTACTTC. As protein: CASRTSGGGRQETQYF.

This clone was observed a single time. The chain uses TRBV5-4 and TRBJ2-3; 13 nucleotides line up with TRBD2. The V segment lost 5 bases and the J segment 4 bases; nucleotides outside the gene matches: 4. In germline, CDR1 is SGHNT, CDR2 YYREEE (reference sequence). This CDR3 has 15 amino acids. The DNA of the CDR3 is TGTGCCAGCAGACTAGCGGGGGGGCGGGCAGATACGCAGTATTTT. Its protein product is CASRLAGGRADTQYF.

The rearrangement joins TRBV4-2 to TRBJ1-1; D is uncertain. Trimming pared 10 bases from V and 0 bases from J, leaving 12 bases between. This CDR3 has 13 amino acids. The V gene's germline CDR1 is LGHNA and CDR2 YNFKEQ. The CDR3: CATRREVNTEAFF. CDR3 nucleotides: TGTGCCACCCGGCGGGAAGTGAACACTGAAGCTTTCTTT.

In its sample, this clone was seen a few times. CDR3 in DNA: TGCGCCAGCAGCTTGGTGGTAGGGACAGCCTATGGCTACACCTTC. Its translation: CASSLVVGTAYGYTF. V is TRBV5-1 and J is TRBJ1-2, with 7 bases that match TRBD1. This CDR3 has 15 amino acids. V lost 0 bases, J lost 4 bases, and 6 bases stayed unmatched. Germline V gene sequence: CDR1 SGHRS, CDR2 YFSETQ.

This rearrangement joins TRBV24-1 to TRBJ2-1, with TRBD1 identical over 9 bases. Germline CDR1 KGHDR, CDR2 SFDVKD. The CDR3 is 15 residues long. After removal of 2 bases from V and 5 bases from J, the junction contained 3 bases not matched to a gene. As DNA, the CDR3 is TGTGCCACCAGTGATTACTGGACAGGGGACAATGAGCAGTTCTTC. Its protein is CATSDYWTGDNEQFF.

The chain carries TRBV20-1 and TRBJ2-7, with D tentatively TRBD1 (6 bases). Deletions cut 3 bases from V and 2 bases from J, with 14 bases between. Germline lookup yields CDR1 DFQATT and CDR2 SNEGSKA (reference sequence). There are 14 residues in the CDR3. CDR3 DNA sequence: TGCAGTGCTAGTAAGGGACAAATCGCCTACGAGCAGTACTTC. Protein: CSASKGQIAYEQYF.

This chain links TRBV19 with TRBJ1-3; D remains unclear. V was shortened by 5 bases and J by 0 bases, with 5 bases between the two germline ends. The CDR3 covers 13 residues. Germline V gives CDR1 LNHDA, CDR2 SQIVND (reference sequence). The DNA for the CDR3 is TGTGCCAGTAGTGTTAACTCTGGAAACACCATATATTTT. Translation: CASSVNSGNTIYF.

V usage is TRBV2 and J usage is TRBJ1-5; 10 bases are a match to TRBD1. The V gene's germline CDR1 is SNHLY and CDR2 FYNNEI. V was pared by 6 bases and J by 4 bases, with 6 bases of the junction left unmatched. This CDR3 spans 15 amino acids. The CDR3 is CASRGTGVGNQPQHF. As DNA, the CDR3 is TGTGCCAGCAGGGGGACAGGGGTCGGGAATCAGCCCCAGCATTTT.

The chain's CDR3 is CASSIISVTGELFF. CDR3 bases: TGTGCCAGTAGTATAATTAGCGTCACCGGGGAGCTGTTTTTT. V and J are TRBV19 and TRBJ2-2, with D possibly being TRBD2 (5 bases). The ends were cut back, 2 bases at V and 4 bases at J, with 8 bases in the middle. Germline loops: CDR1 LNHDA, CDR2 SQIVND (reference sequence). This CDR3 comprises 14 residues. The complete variable domain, with remaining parts taken from reference TRBV19 and TRBJ2-2, reads DGGITQSPKYLFRKEGQNVTLSCEQNLNHDAMYWYRQDPGQGLRLIYYSQIVNDFQKGDIAEGYSVSREKKESFPLTVTSAQKNPTAFYLCASSIISVTGELFFGEGSRLTVL.

This clone came up once. The V gene is TRBV7-9, the J gene TRBJ2-3; D gene unclear. V was pared by 2 bases and J by 8 bases, with 14 bases between. Germline V lookup: CDR1 SEHNR, CDR2 FQNEAQ (reference sequence). The CDR3 has 14 residues. CDR3 in amino acids: CASSLIMVNGTQYF. The CDR3 DNA reads TGTGCCAGCAGCTTAATCATGGTGAACGGTACGCAGTATTTT. Using reference TRBV7-9 and TRBJ2-3 for the parts outside the CDR3, the full variable domain is DTGVSQNPRHKITKRGQNVTFRCDPISEHNRLYWYRQTLGQGPEFLTYFQNEAQLEKSRLLSDRFSAERPKGSFSTLEIQRTEQGDSAMYLCASSLIMVNGTQYFGPGTRLTVL.

The V call is TRBV27, the J call TRBJ2-7; 8 nucleotides line up with TRBD1. Per germline, CDR1 MNHEY and CDR2 SMNVEV (reference sequence). The junction had 3 bases not matched to a gene; V was cut back by 8 bases and J by 3 bases. The CDR3 consists of 12 residues. The CDR3 DNA follows: TGTGCCAGCCAGGGACAGGACTACGAGCAGTACTTC. Translation: CASQGQDYEQYF.

The chain couples TRBV6-6 to TRBJ1-5, with TRBD1 matching over 10 bases. Looked up from germline, CDR1 is MNHNY and CDR2 is SVGAGI (reference sequence). Unmatched junction bases numbered 0, after V lost 6 bases and J lost 1 base. The CDR3 runs to 14 residues. The CDR3 DNA is TGTGCCAGCAGGGACAGGGGGAGCAATCAGCCCCAGCATTTT. Protein sequence: CASRDRGSNQPQHF.

J is TRBJ1-5 and V is TRBV6-2 or TRBV6-3; D gene uncertain. Per germline, CDR1 MNHEY and CDR2 SVGEGT. V gave up 0 bases and J gave up 1 base, with 10 bases separating them. The CDR3 sequence is 16 residues long. The CDR3 spells CASSYSWAGSNQPQHF. CDR3 coding DNA: TGTGCCAGCAGTTACTCTTGGGCGGGGAGCAATCAGCCCCAGCATTTT.

This clone was detected a few times. This chain uses TRBV7-9 with TRBJ1-3, with D hard to call. V shed 3 bases and J shed 4 bases, with 10 bases lying between them. CDR3 length: 14 residues. Germline loops: CDR1 SEHNR, CDR2 FQNEAQ (reference sequence). CDR3 region: CASSFQRPGNTIYF. In DNA form, the CDR3 reads TGTGCCAGCAGCTTCCAGAGGCCCGGAAACACCATATATTTT.

A note on this clone: The junction differs from germline at one of its ends, possibly a read error. The chain is built from TRBV7-9 and TRBJ1-3; TRBD1 is a possible D gene (5 bases). The CDR3 is made up of 15 amino acids. Per germline, CDR1 SEHNR and CDR2 FQNEAQ (reference sequence). The CDR3 DNA reads TGTGCCAGCAGCATAGCAGCGGGAAGGGGTGACACCATATATTTT. It yields the protein CASSIAAGRGDTIYF.

This chain connects TRBV5-1 to TRBJ2-1; no reliable D call. Per the germline V gene, CDR1 is SGHRS and CDR2 is YFSETQ. The CDR3 is made up of 15 amino acids. The V gene lost 0 bases and the J gene lost 0 bases, with 7 bases spanning the gap. The CDR3 nucleotides read TGCGCCAGCAGCTTGGCCCGGAGCTCCTACAATGAGCAGTTCTTC. Its protein product is CASSLARSSYNEQFF.

This chain links TRBV4-1 with TRBJ1-5; no firm D call. The germline V gene encodes CDR1 MGHRA and CDR2 YSYEKL. The V gene lost 4 bases and the J gene lost 3 bases, with 13 bases spanning the gap. This CDR3 contains 15 residues. The CDR3 spells CASSPDGLLNQPQHF. The CDR3 DNA reads as TGCGCCAGCAGCCCAGATGGACTGCTCAATCAGCCCCAGCATTTT.

This chain links TRBV6-6 with TRBJ1-1; 8 bases agree with TRBD1. Looked up from germline, CDR1 is MNHNY and CDR2 is SVGAGI (reference sequence). This CDR3 spans 16 amino acids. The ends lost 5 bases at V and 0 bases at J; junction bases unmatched: 8. The CDR3 reads CASSVTGVPMNTEAFF. In DNA, the CDR3 is TGTGCCAGCAGTGTGACAGGGGTTCCAATGAACACTGAAGCTTTCTTT.

The rearrangement joins TRBV3-1 (or the pseudogene TRBV3-2) to TRBJ2-7; a weak D match, TRBD2 (6 bases). This CDR3 contains 13 residues. V was shortened by 6 bases and J by 4 bases, with 13 bases between the two germline ends. Germline CDR1 reads LGHDT; CDR2 reads YNNKEL (reference sequence). As DNA, the CDR3 is TGTGCCAGCAGTCCTTATAGCGGTTACGAGCAGTACTTC. Translated: CASSPYSGYEQYF.

V is TRBV6-5 and J is TRBJ2-1; 10 positions match TRBD2. Trimming cost V 7 bases and J 4 bases; bases outside gene matches: 4. The CDR3 totals 14 residues. Germline CDR1 reads MNHEY; CDR2 reads SVGAGI. In DNA form, the CDR3 reads TGTGCCAGCATGATGACTAGCGGGTACAATGAGCAGTTCTTC. The encoded protein is CASMMTSGYNEQFF.

The rearrangement links TRBV18 to TRBJ2-7, with 7 bases identical to TRBD1. Germline V gene sequence: CDR1 KGHSH, CDR2 LQKENI. This CDR3 is 14 amino acids long. V was clipped by 2 bases and J by 6 bases; unmatched bases: 7. CDR3 sequence: CASSPLDEGAEQYF. The CDR3, as DNA: TGTGCCAGCTCACCATTGGACGAGGGGGCCGAGCAGTACTTC. Based on the CDR3 plus reference TRBV18 and TRBJ2-7, the full variable domain is NAGVMQNPRHLVRRRGQEARLRCSPMKGHSHVYWYRQLPEEGLKFMVYLQKENIIDESGMPKERFSAEFPKEGPSILRIQQVVRGDSAAYFCASSPLDEGAEQYFGPGTRLTVT.

This clone came up once. The rearrangement uses TRBV15 and TRBJ2-1; TRBD1 might be the D (5 bases). The germline V gene encodes CDR1 LNHNV and CDR2 YYDKDF (reference sequence). The CDR3 contains 15 residues. V was trimmed by 0 bases and J by 5 bases, leaving 11 bases between them. CDR3 loop: CATSRDRARHNEQFF. The CDR3 region has the DNA TGTGCCACCAGCAGAGACAGGGCCCGACACAATGAGCAGTTCTTC.

V is TRBV5-1 and J is TRBJ2-5; 8 positions agree with TRBD2. The junction had 8 bases not matched to a gene; V was cut back by 2 bases and J by 5 bases. The CDR3 spans 15 residues. The germline V gene encodes CDR1 SGHRS and CDR2 YFSETQ. The CDR3 is CASSLLSGGLETQYF. The CDR3 DNA reads as TGCGCCAGCAGCTTACTCAGCGGGGGTCTCGAGACCCAGTACTTC.

The V gene is TRBV10-3, the J gene TRBJ2-3; D unclear. The CDR3 has 12 residues. The germline gives CDR1 ENHRY, CDR2 SYGVKD. Trimming left V 3 bases short and J 7 bases short, with 8 bases between. The CDR3 DNA reads as TGTGCCATCAGTGACCCCGCTAATACGCAGTATTTT. As protein: CAISDPANTQYF.

The chain joins TRBV6-2 or TRBV6-3 to TRBJ2-3, with 7 bases identical to TRBD1. CDR1 is MNHEY and CDR2 is SVGEGT in the germline V gene. Trimming took 5 bases from V and 12 from J; bases not matched to a gene: 5. This CDR3 is built from 11 residues. The CDR3 coding sequence is TGTGCCAGCAGTCGACAGGGATATCAGTATTTT. It specifies CASSRQGYQYF.

Here the CDR3 reads CASSPRDGELFF. Written as DNA, the CDR3 is TGTGCCAGCAGCCCTCGGGACGGGGAGCTGTTTTTT. This sequence joins TRBV9 and TRBJ2-2, with D possibly being TRBD2 (5 bases). The CDR3 is 12 amino acids. CDR1 and CDR2 (germline): SGDLS, YYNGEE. V was trimmed by 4 bases and J by 7 bases, leaving 8 bases between them.

This clone appeared once. This chain uses TRBV19 with TRBJ1-5, with D unclear. The germline V gene encodes CDR1 LNHDA and CDR2 SQIVND (reference sequence). V lost 5 bases, J lost 1 base, and 24 bases lay in between. The CDR3 covers 19 residues. The CDR3, as DNA: TGTGCCAGTAGTCGGTCAGCCACCCGAAGCACGGGGAGCAATCAGCCCCAGCATTTT. Amino acid sequence: CASSRSATRSTGSNQPQHF.